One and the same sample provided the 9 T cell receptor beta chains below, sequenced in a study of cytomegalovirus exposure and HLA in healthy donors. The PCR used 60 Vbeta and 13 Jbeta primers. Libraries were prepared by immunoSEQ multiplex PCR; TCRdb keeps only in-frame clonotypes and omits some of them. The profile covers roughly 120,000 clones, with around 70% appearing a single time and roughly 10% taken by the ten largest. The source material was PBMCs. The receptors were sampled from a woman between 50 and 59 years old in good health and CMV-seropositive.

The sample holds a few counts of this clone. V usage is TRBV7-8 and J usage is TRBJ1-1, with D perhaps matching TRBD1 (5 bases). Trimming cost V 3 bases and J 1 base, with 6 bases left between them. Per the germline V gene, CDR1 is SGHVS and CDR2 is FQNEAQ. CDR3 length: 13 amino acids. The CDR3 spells CASSFGGNTEAFF. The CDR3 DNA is TGTGCCAGCAGCTTCGGGGGGAACACTGAAGCTTTCTTT.

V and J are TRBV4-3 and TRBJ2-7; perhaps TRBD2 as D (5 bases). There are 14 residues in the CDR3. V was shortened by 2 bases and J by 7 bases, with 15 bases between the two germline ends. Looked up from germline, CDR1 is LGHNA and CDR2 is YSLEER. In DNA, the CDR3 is TGCGCCAGCAGCCAACAGACGTGGGGAGAAGAGCAGTACTTC. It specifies CASSQQTWGEEQYF.

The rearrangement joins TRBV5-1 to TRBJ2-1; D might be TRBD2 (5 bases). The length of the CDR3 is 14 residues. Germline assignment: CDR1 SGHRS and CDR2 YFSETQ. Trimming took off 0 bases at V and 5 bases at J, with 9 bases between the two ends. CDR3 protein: CASSLATGNNEQFF. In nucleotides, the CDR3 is TGCGCCAGCAGCTTGGCCACGGGGAACAATGAGCAGTTCTTC. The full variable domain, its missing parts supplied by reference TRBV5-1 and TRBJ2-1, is KAGVTQTPRYLIKTRGQQVTLSCSPISGHRSVSWYQQTPGQGLQFLFEYFSETQRNKGNFPGRFSGRQFSNSRSEMNVSTLELGDSALYLCASSLATGNNEQFFGPGTRLTVL.

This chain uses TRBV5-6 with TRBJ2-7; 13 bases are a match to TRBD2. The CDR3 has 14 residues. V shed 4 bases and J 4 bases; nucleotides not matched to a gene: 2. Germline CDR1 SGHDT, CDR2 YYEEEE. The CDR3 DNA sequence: TGTGCCAGCAGCCCGGGACTAGCGGGGTACGAGCAGTACTTC. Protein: CASSPGLAGYEQYF.

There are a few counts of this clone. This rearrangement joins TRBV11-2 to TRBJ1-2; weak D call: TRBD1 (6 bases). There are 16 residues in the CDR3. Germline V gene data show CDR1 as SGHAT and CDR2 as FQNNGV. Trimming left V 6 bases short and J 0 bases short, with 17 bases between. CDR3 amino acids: CASSIFGTTANYGYTF. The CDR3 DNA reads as TGTGCCAGCAGTATCTTTGGGACAACCGCTAACTATGGCTACACCTTC.

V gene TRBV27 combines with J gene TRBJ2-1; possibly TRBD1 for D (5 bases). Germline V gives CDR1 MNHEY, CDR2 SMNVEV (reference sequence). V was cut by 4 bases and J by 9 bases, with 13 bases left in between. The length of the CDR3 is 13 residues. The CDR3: CASSWVGAREQFF. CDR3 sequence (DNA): TGTGCCAGCAGTTGGGTAGGGGCACGTGAGCAGTTCTTC.

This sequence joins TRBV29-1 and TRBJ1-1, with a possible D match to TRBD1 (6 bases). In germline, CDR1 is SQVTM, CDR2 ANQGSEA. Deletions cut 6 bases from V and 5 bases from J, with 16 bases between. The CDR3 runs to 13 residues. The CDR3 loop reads CSVESGVSTEAFF. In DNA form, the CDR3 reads TGCAGCGTCGAATCAGGGGTTTCGACTGAAGCTTTCTTT.

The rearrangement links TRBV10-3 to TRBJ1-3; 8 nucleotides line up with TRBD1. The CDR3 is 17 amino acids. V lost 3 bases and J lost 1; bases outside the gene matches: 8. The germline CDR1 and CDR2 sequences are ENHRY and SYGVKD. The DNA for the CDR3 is TGTGCCATCAGTGACCCCCGGACAGGGAGTTCTGGAAACACCATATATTTT. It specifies CAISDPRTGSSGNTIYF.

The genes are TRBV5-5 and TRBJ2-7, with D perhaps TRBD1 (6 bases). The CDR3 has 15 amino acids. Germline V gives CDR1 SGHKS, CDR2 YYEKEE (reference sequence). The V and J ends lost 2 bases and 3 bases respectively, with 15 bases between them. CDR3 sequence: CASSFRDKMFYEQYF. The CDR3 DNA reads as TGTGCCAGCAGCTTCCGGGACAAGATGTTCTACGAGCAGTACTTC.